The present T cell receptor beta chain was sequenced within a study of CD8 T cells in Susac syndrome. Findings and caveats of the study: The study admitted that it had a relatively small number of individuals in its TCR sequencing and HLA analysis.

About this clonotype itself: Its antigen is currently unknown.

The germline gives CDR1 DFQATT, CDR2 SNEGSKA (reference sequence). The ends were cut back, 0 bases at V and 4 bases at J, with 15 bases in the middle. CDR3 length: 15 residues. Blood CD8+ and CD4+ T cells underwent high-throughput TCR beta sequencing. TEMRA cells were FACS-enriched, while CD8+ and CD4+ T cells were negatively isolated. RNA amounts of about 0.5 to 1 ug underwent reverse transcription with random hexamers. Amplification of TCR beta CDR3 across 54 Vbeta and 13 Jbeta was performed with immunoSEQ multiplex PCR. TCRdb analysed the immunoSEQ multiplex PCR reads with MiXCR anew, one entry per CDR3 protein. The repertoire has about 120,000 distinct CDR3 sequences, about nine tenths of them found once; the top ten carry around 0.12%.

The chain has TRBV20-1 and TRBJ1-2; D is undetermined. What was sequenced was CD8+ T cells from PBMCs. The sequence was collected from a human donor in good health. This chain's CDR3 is CSARDLRGSGYGYTF. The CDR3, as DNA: TGCAGTGCTAGAGATCTTAGAGGATCGGGCTATGGCTACACCTTC.